Each of the 7 T cell receptor beta chains below was sequenced from the same sample in a study of post-analysis software for immune sequencing data. Study-wide points: Five TRBV segments, TRBV5-6, TRBV5-1 and TRBV20-1 among them, were found more frequent in patients than controls.

Which antigens these TCRs recognize remains unknown. Included in the TCR beta cDNA libraries were unique molecular identifiers. TCRdb analysed the PCR reads with MiXCR anew, one entry per CDR3 protein. There are about 540,000 distinct CDR3 sequences in the sample; around 31% occur only once, and approximately 5.4% lies in the top ten. The sample consisted of blood. The receptors here all came from a girl aged 2-17 years with multiple sclerosis.

This clonotype was recorded a few times. The chain has TRBV11-2 and TRBJ2-3; 9 bases agree with TRBD1. This CDR3 spans 16 amino acids. From germline, CDR1 is SGHAT and CDR2 FQNNGV. Losses at the gene ends were 5 bases for V and 1 base for J; bases not matched to a gene: 7. CDR3 residues: CASSITGGAGTDTQYF. CDR3 nucleotide sequence: TGTGCCAGCAGCATCACAGGGGGCGCGGGCACAGATACGCAGTATTTT.

V is TRBV9 and J is TRBJ2-1, with D perhaps TRBD2 (7 bases). CDR3 length: 16 residues. Germline V gene data show CDR1 as SGDLS and CDR2 as YYNGEE. V was clipped by 0 bases and J by 4 bases, with 14 bases between them. In DNA, the CDR3 is TGTGCCAGCAGCGTAGTAGGCGGGGGCGGGTACAATGAGCAGTTCTTC. Protein: CASSVVGGGGYNEQFF.

This clonotype showed up just once. The V call is TRBV9, the J call TRBJ2-3; D not certain. V shed 0 bases and J shed 6 bases, with 14 bases lying between them. There are 15 residues in the CDR3. From germline, CDR1 is SGDLS and CDR2 YYNGEE. This CDR3 reads CASSVEAGRMDTQYF. Here the CDR3 DNA reads TGTGCCAGCAGCGTAGAAGCCGGGCGCATGGATACGCAGTATTTT.

This chain connects TRBV24-1 to TRBJ2-2; TRBD1 agrees at 7 bases. V shed 3 bases, J shed 5 bases, and the junction held 5 bases outside the gene matches. This CDR3 spans 15 amino acids. Germline CDR1 reads KGHDR; CDR2 reads SFDVKD. CDR3: CATSDHRGPTGELFF. The CDR3 DNA reads as TGTGCCACCAGTGATCACAGGGGACCAACCGGGGAGCTGTTTTTT.

The chain links TRBV20-1 to TRBJ2-7; TRBD1 matches at 7 bases. CDR3 length: 15 residues. The germline V gene encodes CDR1 DFQATT and CDR2 SNEGSKA (reference sequence). V shed 1 base and J 0 bases; nucleotides not matched to a gene: 6. CDR3 sequence reads: CSARGDSLSSYEQYF. The CDR3, as DNA: TGCAGTGCTAGAGGGGACAGTTTGAGCTCCTACGAGCAGTACTTC.

This chain uses TRBV20-1 with TRBJ2-5, with D unclear. Germline CDR1 is DFQATT and CDR2 is SNEGSKA (reference sequence). Trimming removed 6 bases at V and 13 bases at J, with 24 bases between. The CDR3 spans 13 residues. CDR3: CSAPSSPQGHWYF. The CDR3 nucleotides are TGCAGTGCCCCATCGTCCCCTCAAGGTCACTGGTACTTC.

The chain carries TRBV5-1 and TRBJ1-2, with D perhaps TRBD1 (6 bases). V gave up 1 base and J gave up 1 base, with 20 bases separating them. This CDR3 comprises 18 residues. Germline V gene lookup returns CDR1 SGHRS and CDR2 YFSETQ. CDR3 sequence reads: CASSLKEETGIFNYGYTF. The CDR3, as DNA: TGCGCCAGCAGCTTGAAAGAAGAAACAGGGATTTTTAACTATGGCTACACCTTC.